The present entry profiles one TCR beta chain with its context. In the original analysis: From reference gene primer amplification, estimates of nucleated cell counts were derived. Clones were read by immunoSEQ multiplex PCR, and TCRdb kept only the in-frame ones, dropping some. The V and J calls and the clone size are those of that table, but D and trimming were determined from the DNA. This sample has about 44,000 clones, with roughly nine tenths found just once. This sample is drawn from a study of blood T cell repertoires in COVID-19. This TCR was recovered from an elderly woman in a cohort sampled during active or convalescent COVID-19. The sequencing sample was made of peripheral blood.

CDR3 in amino acids: CASSLLGRNQPQHF. The CDR3 coding sequence is TGTGCCAGCAGCTTACTAGGTCGCAATCAGCCCCAGCATTTT. The chain links TRBV11-2 to TRBJ1-5; unclear D gene. The V end was cut by 2 bases, the J end by 2 bases, with 7 bases between. Looked up from germline, CDR1 is SGHAT and CDR2 is FQNNGV. This CDR3 is 14 amino acids long.